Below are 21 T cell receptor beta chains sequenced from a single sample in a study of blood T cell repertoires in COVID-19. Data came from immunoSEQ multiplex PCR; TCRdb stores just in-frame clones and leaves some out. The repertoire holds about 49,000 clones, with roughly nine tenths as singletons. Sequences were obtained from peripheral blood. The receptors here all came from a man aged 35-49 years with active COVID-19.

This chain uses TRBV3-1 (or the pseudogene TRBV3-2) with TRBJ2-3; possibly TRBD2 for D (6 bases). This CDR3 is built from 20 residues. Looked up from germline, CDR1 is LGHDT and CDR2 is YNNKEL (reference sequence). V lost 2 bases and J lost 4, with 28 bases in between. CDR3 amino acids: CASSQFYHPGVGGSPDTQYF. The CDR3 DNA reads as TGTGCCAGCAGCCAATTTTATCATCCGGGAGTGGGAGGTAGCCCAGATACGCAGTATTTT.

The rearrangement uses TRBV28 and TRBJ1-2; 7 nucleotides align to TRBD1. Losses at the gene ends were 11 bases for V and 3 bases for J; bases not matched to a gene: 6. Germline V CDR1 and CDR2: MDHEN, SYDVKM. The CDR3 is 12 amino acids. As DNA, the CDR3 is TGTGCCTCGGGACAGTCACACTATGGCTACACCTTC. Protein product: CASGQSHYGYTF.

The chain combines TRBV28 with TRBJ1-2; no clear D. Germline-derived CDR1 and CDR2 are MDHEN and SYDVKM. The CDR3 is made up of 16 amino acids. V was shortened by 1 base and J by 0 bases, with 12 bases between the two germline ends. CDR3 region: CASSLSSAGSNYGYTF. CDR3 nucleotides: TGTGCCAGCAGTTTATCGTCAGCAGGTTCTAACTATGGCTACACCTTC.

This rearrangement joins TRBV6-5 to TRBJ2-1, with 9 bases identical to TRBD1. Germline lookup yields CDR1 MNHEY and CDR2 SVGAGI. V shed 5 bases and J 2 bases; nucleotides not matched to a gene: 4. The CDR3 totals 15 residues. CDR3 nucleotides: TGTGCCAGCAGTACCGGGACAGGGCCCTACAATGAGCAGTTCTTC. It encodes CASSTGTGPYNEQFF.

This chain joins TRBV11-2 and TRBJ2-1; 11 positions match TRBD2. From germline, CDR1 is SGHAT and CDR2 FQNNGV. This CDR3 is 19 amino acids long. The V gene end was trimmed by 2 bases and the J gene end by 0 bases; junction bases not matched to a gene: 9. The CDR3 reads CASSLTNPGLAASYNEQFF. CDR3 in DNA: TGTGCCAGCAGCTTAACGAATCCGGGACTAGCGGCCTCCTACAATGAGCAGTTCTTC.

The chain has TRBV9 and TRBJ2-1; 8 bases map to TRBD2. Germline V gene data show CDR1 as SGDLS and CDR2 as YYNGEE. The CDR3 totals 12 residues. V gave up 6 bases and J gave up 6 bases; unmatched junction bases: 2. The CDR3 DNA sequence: TGTGCCAGCACGGCGGGGGGCAATGAGCAGTTCTTC. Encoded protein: CASTAGGNEQFF.

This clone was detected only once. CDR3 loop: CASSYWAEINTEAFF. The CDR3 DNA reads TGTGCCAGCAGTTACTGGGCAGAAATCAACACTGAAGCTTTCTTT. This chain connects TRBV6-5 to TRBJ1-1; D gene uncertain. Deletions cut 1 base from V and 2 bases from J, with 11 bases between. CDR1 is MNHEY and CDR2 is SVGAGI in the germline V gene. The CDR3 loop spans 15 amino acids.

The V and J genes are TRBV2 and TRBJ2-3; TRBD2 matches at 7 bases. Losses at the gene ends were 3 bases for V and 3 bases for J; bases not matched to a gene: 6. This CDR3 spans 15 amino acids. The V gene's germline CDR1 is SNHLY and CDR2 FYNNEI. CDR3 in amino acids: CASSEAGDLTDTQYF. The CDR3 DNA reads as TGTGCCAGCAGTGAGGCGGGAGACTTGACAGATACGCAGTATTTT.

The CDR3 protein is CASSQREASYEQYF. The CDR3 DNA is TGCGCCAGCAGCCAGCGGGAGGCCTCCTACGAGCAGTACTTC. The chain links TRBV4-1 to TRBJ2-7, with 8 bases that match TRBD2. With 3 bases clipped from V and 0 bases from J, the junction kept 1 base outside the gene matches. The CDR3 consists of 14 residues. Germline V lookup: CDR1 MGHRA, CDR2 YSYEKL.

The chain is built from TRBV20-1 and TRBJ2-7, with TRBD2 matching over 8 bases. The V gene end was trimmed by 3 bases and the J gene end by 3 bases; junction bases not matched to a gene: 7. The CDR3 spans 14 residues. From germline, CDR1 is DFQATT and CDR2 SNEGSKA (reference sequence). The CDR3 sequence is CSASSGLASYEQYF. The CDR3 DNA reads TGCAGTGCTAGTTCCGGACTAGCCAGCTACGAGCAGTACTTC.

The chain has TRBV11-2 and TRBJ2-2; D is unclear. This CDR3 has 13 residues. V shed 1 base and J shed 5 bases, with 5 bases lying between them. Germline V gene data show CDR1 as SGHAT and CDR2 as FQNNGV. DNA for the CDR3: TGTGCCAGCAGCTTAGTAGCTACCGGGGAGCTGTTTTTT. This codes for CASSLVATGELFF.

The CDR3 sequence: CAISERWLAGDRSSYNEQFF. The CDR3, as DNA: TGTGCCATCAGTGAAAGGTGGTTAGCGGGAGATCGTAGCTCCTACAATGAGCAGTTCTTC. The chain joins TRBV10-3 to TRBJ2-1, with TRBD2 matching 9 bases. Germline V gene sequence: CDR1 ENHRY, CDR2 SYGVKD. The V segment lost 3 bases and the J segment 0 bases; nucleotides outside the gene matches: 15. This CDR3 comprises 20 residues.

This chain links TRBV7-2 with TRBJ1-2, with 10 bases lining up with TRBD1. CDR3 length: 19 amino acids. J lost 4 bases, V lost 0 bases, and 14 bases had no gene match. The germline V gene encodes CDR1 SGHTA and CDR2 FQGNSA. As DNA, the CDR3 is TGTGCCAGCAGCTTAGCCACCGGGACAGGGGTCCCCCTCGTCTATGGCTACACCTTC. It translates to CASSLATGTGVPLVYGYTF. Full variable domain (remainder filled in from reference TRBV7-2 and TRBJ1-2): GAGVSQSPSNKVTEKGKDVELRCDPISGHTALYWYRQSLGQGLEFLIYFQGNSAPDKSGLPSDRFSAERTGGSVSTLTIQRTQQEDSAVYLCASSLATGTGVPLVYGYTFGSGTRLTVV.

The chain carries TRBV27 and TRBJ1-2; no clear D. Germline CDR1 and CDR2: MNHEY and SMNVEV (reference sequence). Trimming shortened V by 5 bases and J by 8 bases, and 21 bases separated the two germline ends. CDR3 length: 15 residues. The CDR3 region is CASSGPAGTQRGYTF. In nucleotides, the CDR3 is TGTGCCAGCAGTGGCCCGGCGGGAACCCAGAGGGGCTACACCTTC.

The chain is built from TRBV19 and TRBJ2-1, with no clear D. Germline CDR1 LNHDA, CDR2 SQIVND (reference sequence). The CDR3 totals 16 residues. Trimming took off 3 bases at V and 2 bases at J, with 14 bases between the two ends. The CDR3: CASSIPGGFAYNEQFF. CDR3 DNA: TGTGCCAGTAGTATTCCGGGTGGGTTCGCCTACAATGAGCAGTTCTTC.

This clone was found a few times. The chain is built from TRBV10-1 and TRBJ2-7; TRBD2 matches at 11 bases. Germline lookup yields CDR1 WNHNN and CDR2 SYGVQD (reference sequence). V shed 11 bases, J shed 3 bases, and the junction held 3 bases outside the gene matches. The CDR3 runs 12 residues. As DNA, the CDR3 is TGCGCCGGCGGGACTAGCGGCTACGAGCAGTACTTC. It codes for CAGGTSGYEQYF.

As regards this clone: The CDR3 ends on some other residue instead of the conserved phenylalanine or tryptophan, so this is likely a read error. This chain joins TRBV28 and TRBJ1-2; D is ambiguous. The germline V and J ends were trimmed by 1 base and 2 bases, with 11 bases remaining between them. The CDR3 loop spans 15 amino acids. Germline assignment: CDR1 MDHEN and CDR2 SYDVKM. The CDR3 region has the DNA TGTGCCAGCAGTTTATTGAGGGTTTGGAACTATGGCTACACCCTC. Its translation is CASSLLRVWNYGYTL.

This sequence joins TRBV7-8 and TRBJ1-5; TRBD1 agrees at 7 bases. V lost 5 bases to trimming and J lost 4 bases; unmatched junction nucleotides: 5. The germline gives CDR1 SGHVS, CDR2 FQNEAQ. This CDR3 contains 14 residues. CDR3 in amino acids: CASSPRQGNQPQHF. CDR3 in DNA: TGTGCCAGCAGCCCCAGACAGGGTAATCAGCCCCAGCATTTT.

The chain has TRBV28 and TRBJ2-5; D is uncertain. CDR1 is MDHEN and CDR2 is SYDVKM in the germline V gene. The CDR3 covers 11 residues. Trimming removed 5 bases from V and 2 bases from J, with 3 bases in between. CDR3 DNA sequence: TGTGCCAGCAGTCAACAAGAGACCCAGTACTTC. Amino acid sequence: CASSQQETQYF.

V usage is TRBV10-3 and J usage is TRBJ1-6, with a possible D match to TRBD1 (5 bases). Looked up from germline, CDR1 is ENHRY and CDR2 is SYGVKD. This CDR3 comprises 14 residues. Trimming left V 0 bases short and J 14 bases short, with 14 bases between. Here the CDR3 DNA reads TGTGCCATCAGTGAGTCAGGGGAGGGAATGACCCTCCACTTT. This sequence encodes CAISESGEGMTLHF.

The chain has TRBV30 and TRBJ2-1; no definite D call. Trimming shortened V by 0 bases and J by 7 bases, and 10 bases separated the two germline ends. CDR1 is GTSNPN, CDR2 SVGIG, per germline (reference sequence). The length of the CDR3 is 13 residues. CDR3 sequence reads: CAWSVGGSNEQFF. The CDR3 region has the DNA TGTGCCTGGAGTGTAGGCGGTTCTAATGAGCAGTTCTTC.